This T cell receptor beta chain was sequenced in a study of control samples from healthy donors and cancer patients. Repertoires were generated with immunoSEQ multiplex PCR, while TCRdb's copy carries only in-frame clones and drops some. The sample yields 60,000 or so clones, approximately 86% seen once. This CDR3 has 14 amino acids. V shed 5 bases and J 0 bases; nucleotides not matched to a gene: 3. Germline CDR1 reads GTSNPN; CDR2 reads SVGIG (reference sequence). In its sample, this clone was seen a few times. The specimen sequenced was blood. V usage is TRBV30 and J usage is TRBJ1-1, with 10 positions matching TRBD1. This receptor was identified in a man in his fifties or sixties in good health. The CDR3 bases are TGTGCCTGGGGGACAGGGGATTTGAACACTGAAGCTTTCTTT. Encoded protein: CAWGTGDLNTEAFF.